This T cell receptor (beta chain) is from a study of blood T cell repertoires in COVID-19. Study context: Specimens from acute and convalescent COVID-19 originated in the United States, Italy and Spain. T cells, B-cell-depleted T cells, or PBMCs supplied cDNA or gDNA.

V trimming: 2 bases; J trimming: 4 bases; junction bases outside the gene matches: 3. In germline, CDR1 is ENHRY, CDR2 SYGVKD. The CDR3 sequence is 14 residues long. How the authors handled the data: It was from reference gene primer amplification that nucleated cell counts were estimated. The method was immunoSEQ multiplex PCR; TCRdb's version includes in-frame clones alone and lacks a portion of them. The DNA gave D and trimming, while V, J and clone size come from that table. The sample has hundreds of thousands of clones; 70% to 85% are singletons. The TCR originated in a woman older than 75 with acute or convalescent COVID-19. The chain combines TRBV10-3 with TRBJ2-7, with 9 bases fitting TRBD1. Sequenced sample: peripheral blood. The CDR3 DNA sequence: TGTGCCATCAGTGAGACAGGGGGCTATTACGAGCAGTACTTC. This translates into CAISETGGYYEQYF.